This TCR beta chain was retrieved from a study of T cell responses to AZD1222 COVID-19 vaccine. After removal of 3 bases from V and 9 bases from J, the junction contained 13 bases not matched to a gene. Germline V lookup: CDR1 MGHRA, CDR2 YSYEKL. CDR3 length equals 17 residues. Assay: immunoSEQ multiplex PCR; the TCRdb copy retains only in-frame clones and omits some. Among approximately 120,000 clones, approximately 91% were seen once, and the ten largest hold 9.5% to 15%. Findings and caveats of the study: Vaccine-related CD4 TCRs covered spike, predominating at 160-218 and 743-854. The breadth and depth of Spike-specific TCRs increased once two AZD1222 doses had been given.

As concerns this clone: Antigen: not known.

This receptor was identified in an adult in good health. This material consisted of peripheral blood, taken on day 0 of MenACWY control vaccination. The V gene is TRBV4-1, the J gene TRBJ1-6; 8 bases map to TRBD1. The DNA of the CDR3 is TGCGCCAGCAGCCAGCCTCCAGGGGGCGCCCCCGGTTCACCCCTCCACTTT. Amino acid sequence: CASSQPPGGAPGSPLHF.